This TCR beta chain stems from a study of memory CD4+ T cells and cytomegalovirus serostatus. Study context: Of the healthy Belgian adults, fewer than 10 were CMV seropositive and 24 seronegative. Study-level results: Suggested: most of the CMV-linked TCR signature lies in CD4+ memory cells. CD4+ memory repertoires contained 67 of 164 reported CMV TCRbeta sequences.

This clone was seen only a few times. Its antigen remains unknown. The germline V and J ends were trimmed by 4 bases and 1 base, with 14 bases remaining between them. CDR3 length: 16 amino acids. CDR1 and CDR2 from the germline V gene are SNHLY and FYNNEI. The sort gate was single viable CD3+CD4+CD8-CD45RO+ cells for memory CD4+ T cells. Per the authors' pipeline: After removing out-of-frame reads, 2,204,828 distinct TCRbeta sequences remained. Sequencing used immunoSEQ multiplex PCR; TCRdb keeps in-frame clones, though not all of them. The V and J calls and the clone size are those of that table, but D and trimming were determined from the DNA. The sample has 75,000 to 95,000 clones; around 80% are singletons.

This clonotype was obtained from an adult in good health and CMV-seronegative. The rearrangement uses TRBV2 and TRBJ1-3; TRBD1 is a possible D gene (5 bases). Sample: memory CD4+ T cells from blood. The CDR3, as DNA: TGTGCCAGCAGTGCGTGGGGGAAGGGATCTGGAAACACCATATATTTT. This translates into CASSAWGKGSGNTIYF.